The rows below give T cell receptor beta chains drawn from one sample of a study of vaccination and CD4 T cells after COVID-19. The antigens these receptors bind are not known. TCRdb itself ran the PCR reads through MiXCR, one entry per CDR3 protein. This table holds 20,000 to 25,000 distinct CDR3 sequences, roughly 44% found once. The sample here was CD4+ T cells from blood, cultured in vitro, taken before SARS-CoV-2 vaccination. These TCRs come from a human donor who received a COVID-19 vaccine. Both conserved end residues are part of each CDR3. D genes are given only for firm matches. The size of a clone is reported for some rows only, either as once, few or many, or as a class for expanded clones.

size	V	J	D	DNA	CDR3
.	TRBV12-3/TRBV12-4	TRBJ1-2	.	TGTGCCAGCAGTTACCGGGACAACTATGGCTACACCTTC	CASSYRDNYGYTF
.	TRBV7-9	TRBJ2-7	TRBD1	TGTGCCAGCAGCTCCGGACAGGGGGCTTCCTACGAGCAGTACTTC	CASSSGQGASYEQYF
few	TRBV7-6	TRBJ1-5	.	TGTGCCAGCAGCTTAGACGGTTATAGCAATCAGCCCCAGCATTTT	CASSLDGYSNQPQHF
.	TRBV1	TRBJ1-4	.	TGCACCAGCGGGCAGGGAGGGGAAAAACTGTTTTTT	CTSGQGGEKLFF
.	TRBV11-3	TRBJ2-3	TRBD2	TGTGCCAGCAGCCCTGGACTAGCTAGCACAGATACGCAGTATTTT	CASSPGLASTDTQYF
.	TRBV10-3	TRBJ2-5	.	TGTGCCATCAGTGAGCGGCGAGAAGAGACCCAGTACTTC	CAISERREETQYF
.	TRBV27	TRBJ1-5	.	TGTGCCAGCAGTTCTTATGGGGGACAAGGGTACGGCAATCAGCCCCAGCATTTT	CASSSYGGQGYGNQPQHF
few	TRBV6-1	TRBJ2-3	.	TGTGCCAGCAGAATGGGAAGTCTCACAGATACGCAGTATTTT	CASRMGSLTDTQYF
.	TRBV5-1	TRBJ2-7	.	TGCGCCAGCAGCCTCCCCGGACAGCCGTACGAGCAGTACTTC	CASSLPGQPYEQYF
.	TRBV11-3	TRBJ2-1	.	TGTGCCAGCAGCTTAGAGAGCTACAATGAGCAGTTCTTC	CASSLESYNEQFF
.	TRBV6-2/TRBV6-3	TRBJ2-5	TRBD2	TGTGCCAGCAGTCGCGGACTAGCGGGGGGTTCACGGGAGACCCAGTACTTC	CASSRGLAGGSRETQYF
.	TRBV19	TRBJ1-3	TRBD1	TGTGCCAGTAGTGTGGACAGGGACTTCTCTGGAAACACCATATATTTT	CASSVDRDFSGNTIYF
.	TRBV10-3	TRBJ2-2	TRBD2	TGTGCCATCAGTGAGTCGGTGGCGGGGGGGCTTTCCGGGGAGCTGTTTTTT	CAISESVAGGLSGELFF
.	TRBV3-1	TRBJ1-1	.	TGTGCCAGCAGCCAAGAGCTGGGGCGCGACACTGAAGCTTTCTTT	CASSQELGRDTEAFF
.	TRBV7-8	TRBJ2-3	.	TGTGCCAGCAGCTCGGAAGGAATAGAAGCCAACACAGATACGCAGTATTTT	CASSSEGIEANTDTQYF
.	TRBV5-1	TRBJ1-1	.	TGCGCCAGCAGCTTGCAGGGCCGGAACACTGAAGCTTTCTTT	CASSLQGRNTEAFF
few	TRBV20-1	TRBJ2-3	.	TGCAGTGTGCGGGCCTCTAGCACAGATACGCAGTATTTT	CSVRASSTDTQYF
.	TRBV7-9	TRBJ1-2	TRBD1	TGTGCCAGCAGCTGGGGATCCGGGACAGGGTCGTATGGCTACACCTTC	CASSWGSGTGSYGYTF
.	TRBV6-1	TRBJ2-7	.	TGTGCCTCGGGGTCTCCCCAGGCGGATACCTACGAGCAGTACTTC	CASGSPQADTYEQYF
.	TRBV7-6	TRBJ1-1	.	TGTGCCAGCAGCTTATCGGGGGGCACTGAAGCTTTCTTT	CASSLSGGTEAFF
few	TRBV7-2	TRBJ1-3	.	TGTGCCAGCAAGGCCCTCGGAAACACCATATATTTT	CASKALGNTIYF
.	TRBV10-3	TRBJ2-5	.	TGTGCCATCAAGCCGGGACAAGTGGAGACCCAGTACTTC	CAIKPGQVETQYF
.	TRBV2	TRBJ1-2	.	TGTGCCATCCAGACATCGGCTGACTATGGCTACACCTTC	CAIQTSADYGYTF
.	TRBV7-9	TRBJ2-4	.	TGTGCCAGCAGCTTCGAAGGAGTTCCAGCCAAAAACATTCAGTACTTC	CASSFEGVPAKNIQYF
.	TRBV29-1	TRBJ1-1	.	TGCAGCGTAGAGCTTACACAGGGAGCGGAAGCTTTCTTT	CSVELTQGAEAFF
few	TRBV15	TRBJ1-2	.	TGTGCCACCAGCCCCAGGGTTAGTTCTGGCTACACCTTC	CATSPRVSSGYTF
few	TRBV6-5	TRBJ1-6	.	TGTGCCAGCAGTTACTCCATGAGGGGGTTCCTCAATTCACCCCTCCACTTT	CASSYSMRGFLNSPLHF
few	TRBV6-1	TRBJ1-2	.	TGTGCCAGCAGCCCCTCTAGGGTACGTGGCTACACCTTC	CASSPSRVRGYTF
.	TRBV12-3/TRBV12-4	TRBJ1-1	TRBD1	TGTGCCAGCAGTTGGGCAGGGGGGGACACTGAAGCTTTCTTT	CASSWAGGDTEAFF
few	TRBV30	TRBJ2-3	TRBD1	TGTGCCTGGAGACCCAGGGGGCCTGCAGATACGCAGTATTTT	CAWRPRGPADTQYF
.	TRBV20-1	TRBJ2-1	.	TGCAGTGCCACGGCTAGCTGGAATGAGCAGTTCTTC	CSATASWNEQFF
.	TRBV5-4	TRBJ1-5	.	TGTGCCAGCAGCTTGGACAGCAATCAGCCCCAGCATTTT	CASSLDSNQPQHF
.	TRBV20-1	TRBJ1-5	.	TGCAGTGCAGGGAGCAATCAGCCCCAGCATTTT	CSAGSNQPQHF
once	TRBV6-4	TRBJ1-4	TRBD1	TGTGCCAGGCCGCCGGGACAGGGTAATGAAAAACTGTTTTTT	CARPPGQGNEKLFF
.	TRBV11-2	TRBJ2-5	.	TGTGCCAGCAGCTTAACTCGGGGGCTGCAAGAGACCCAGTACTTC	CASSLTRGLQETQYF
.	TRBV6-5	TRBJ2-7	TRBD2	TGTGCCAGCAGTTACTCTAGCGGGTGGTCCGCCACCTACGAGCAGTACTTC	CASSYSSGWSATYEQYF
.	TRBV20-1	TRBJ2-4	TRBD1	TGCAGTGCTAGAACCGGACAGGTATATGCCAAAAACATTCAGTACTTC	CSARTGQVYAKNIQYF
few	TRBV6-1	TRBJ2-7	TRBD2	TGTGCCAGCAGGGCTAGCGGGGGATCCTACGAGCAGTACTTC	CASRASGGSYEQYF
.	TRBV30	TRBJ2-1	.	TGTGCCTGGAGTGTACGACGAAGCTCCTACAATGAGCAGTTCTTC	CAWSVRRSSYNEQFF
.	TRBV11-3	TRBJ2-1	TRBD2	TGTGCCAGCAGCTCCCGCGGGGGGGCAGGCAGCGAGCAGTTCTTC	CASSSRGGAGSEQFF
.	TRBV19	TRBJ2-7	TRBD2	TGTGCCATCTACTCCAGCGGGGGAAGAGGGGACTACGAGCAGTACTTC	CAIYSSGGRGDYEQYF
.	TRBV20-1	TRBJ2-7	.	TGCAGCGCGGGGTTAGGCTACGAGCAGTACTTC	CSAGLGYEQYF
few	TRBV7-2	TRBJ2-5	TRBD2	TGTGCCAGCAGCTCCAGACTAGCGGGGGTTCCGACCCAGTACTTC	CASSSRLAGVPTQYF